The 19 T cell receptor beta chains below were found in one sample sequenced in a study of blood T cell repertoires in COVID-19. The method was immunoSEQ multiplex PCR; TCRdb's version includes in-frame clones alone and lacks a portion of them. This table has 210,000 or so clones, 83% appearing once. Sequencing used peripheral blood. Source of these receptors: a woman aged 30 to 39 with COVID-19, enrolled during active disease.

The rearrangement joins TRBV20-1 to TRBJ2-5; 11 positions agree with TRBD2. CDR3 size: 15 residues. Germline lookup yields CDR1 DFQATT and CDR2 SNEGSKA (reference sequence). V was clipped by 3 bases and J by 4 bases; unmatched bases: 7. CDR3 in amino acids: CSASKPGLAVETQYF. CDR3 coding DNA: TGCAGTGCTAGTAAACCGGGACTAGCGGTAGAGACCCAGTACTTC.

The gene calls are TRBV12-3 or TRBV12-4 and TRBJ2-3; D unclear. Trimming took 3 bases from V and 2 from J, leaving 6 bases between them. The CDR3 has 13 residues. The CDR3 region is CASSFTATDTQYF. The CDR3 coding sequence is TGTGCCAGCAGTTTCACAGCCACAGATACGCAGTATTTT.

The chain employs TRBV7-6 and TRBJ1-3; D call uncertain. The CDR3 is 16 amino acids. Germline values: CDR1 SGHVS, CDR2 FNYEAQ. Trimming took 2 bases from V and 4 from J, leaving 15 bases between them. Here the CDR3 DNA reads TGTGCCAGCAGCTTAACTGTGACTTCGGGGGGAAACACCATATATTTT. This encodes CASSLTVTSGGNTIYF.

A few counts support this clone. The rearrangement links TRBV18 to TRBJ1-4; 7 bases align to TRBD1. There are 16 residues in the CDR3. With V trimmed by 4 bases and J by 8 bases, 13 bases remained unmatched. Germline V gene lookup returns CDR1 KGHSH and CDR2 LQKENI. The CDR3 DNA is TGTGCCAGCTCACTGGAAAGACAGGGTTTAAGCGAAAAACTGTTTTTT. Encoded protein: CASSLERQGLSEKLFF. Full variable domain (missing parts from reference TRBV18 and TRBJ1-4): NAGVMQNPRHLVRRRGQEARLRCSPMKGHSHVYWYRQLPEEGLKFMVYLQKENIIDESGMPKERFSAEFPKEGPSILRIQQVVRGDSAAYFCASSLERQGLSEKLFFGSGTQLSVL.

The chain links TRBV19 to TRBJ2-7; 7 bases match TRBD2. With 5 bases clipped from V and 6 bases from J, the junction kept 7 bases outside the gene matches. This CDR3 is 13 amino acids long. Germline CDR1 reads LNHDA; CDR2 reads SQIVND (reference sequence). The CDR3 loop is CASSLSGGSEQYF. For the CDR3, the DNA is TGTGCCAGTAGTCTTTCGGGAGGATCCGAGCAGTACTTC.

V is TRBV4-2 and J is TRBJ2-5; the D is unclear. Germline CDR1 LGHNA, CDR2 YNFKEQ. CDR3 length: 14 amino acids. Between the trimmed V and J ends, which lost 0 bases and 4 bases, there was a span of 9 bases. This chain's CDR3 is CASSQDSTLETQYF. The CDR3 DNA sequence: TGTGCCAGCAGCCAAGATAGCACTTTAGAGACCCAGTACTTC.

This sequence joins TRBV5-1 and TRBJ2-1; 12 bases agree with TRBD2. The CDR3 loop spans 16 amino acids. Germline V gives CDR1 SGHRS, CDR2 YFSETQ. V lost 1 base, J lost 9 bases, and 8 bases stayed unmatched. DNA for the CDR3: TGCGCCAGCAGCTTGCTCGAACTAGCGGGGGGCAGTGAGCAGTTCTTC. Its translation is CASSLLELAGGSEQFF.

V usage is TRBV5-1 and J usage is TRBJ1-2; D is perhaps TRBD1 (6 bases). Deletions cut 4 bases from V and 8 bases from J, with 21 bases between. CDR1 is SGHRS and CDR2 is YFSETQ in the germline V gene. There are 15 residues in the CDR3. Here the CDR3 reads CASSPEVPGARGYTF. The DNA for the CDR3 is TGCGCCAGCAGCCCGGAAGTCCCAGGGGCGCGCGGCTACACCTTC.

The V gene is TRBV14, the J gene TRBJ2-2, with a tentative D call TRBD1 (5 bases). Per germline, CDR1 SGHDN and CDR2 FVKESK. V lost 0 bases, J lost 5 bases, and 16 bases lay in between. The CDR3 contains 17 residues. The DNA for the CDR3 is TGTGCCAGCAGCCAAGACTTCCAGGGTGATTGGACCGGGGAGCTGTTTTTT. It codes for CASSQDFQGDWTGELFF.

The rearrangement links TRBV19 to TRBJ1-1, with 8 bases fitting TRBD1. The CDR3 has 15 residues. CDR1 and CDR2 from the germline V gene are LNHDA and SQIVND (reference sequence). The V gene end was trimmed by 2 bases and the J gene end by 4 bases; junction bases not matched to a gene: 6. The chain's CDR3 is CASSILQGAGTEAFF. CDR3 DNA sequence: TGTGCCAGTAGTATATTGCAGGGGGCGGGCACTGAAGCTTTCTTT.

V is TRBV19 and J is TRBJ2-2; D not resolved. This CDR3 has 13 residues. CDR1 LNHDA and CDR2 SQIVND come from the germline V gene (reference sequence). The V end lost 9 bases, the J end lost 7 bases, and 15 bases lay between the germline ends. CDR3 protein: CASTPRSDGELFF. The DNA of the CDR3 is TGTGCCAGCACCCCGAGGAGTGACGGGGAGCTGTTTTTT.

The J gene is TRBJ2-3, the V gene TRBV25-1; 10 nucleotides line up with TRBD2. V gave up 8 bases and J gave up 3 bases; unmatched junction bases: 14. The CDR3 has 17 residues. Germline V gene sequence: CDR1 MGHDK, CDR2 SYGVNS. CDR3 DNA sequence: TGTGCCAGCCCCCGGCTAGCGGGGGAGCTTAGTACAGATACGCAGTATTTT. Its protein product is CASPRLAGELSTDTQYF.

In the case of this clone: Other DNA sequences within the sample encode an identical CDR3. For the CDR3, the DNA is TGTGCCAGCAGCCGTTCCTACGAGCAGTACTTC. Translated, it gives CASSRSYEQYF. The chain links TRBV7-9 to TRBJ2-7, with D unresolved. Germline lookup yields CDR1 SEHNR and CDR2 FQNEAQ (reference sequence). The CDR3 length is 11 residues. V lost 5 bases and J 1 base, leaving 3 bases between the germline ends.

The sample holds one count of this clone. The CDR3: CASSYSGAKNIQYF. CDR3 coding DNA: TGTGCCAGCAGTTACAGCGGGGCAAAAAACATTCAGTACTTC. The chain uses TRBV6-2 or TRBV6-3 and TRBJ2-4; 7 nucleotides agree with TRBD2. This CDR3 has 14 amino acids. CDR1 and CDR2 (germline): MNHEY, SVGEGT. Losses at the gene ends were 2 bases for V and 4 bases for J; bases not matched to a gene: 2.

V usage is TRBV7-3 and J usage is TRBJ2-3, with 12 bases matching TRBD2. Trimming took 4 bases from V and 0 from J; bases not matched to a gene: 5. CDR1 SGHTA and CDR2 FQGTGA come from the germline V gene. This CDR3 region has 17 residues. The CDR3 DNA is TGTGCCAGCAGCTCGGGACTAGCGGGTTCTAGCACAGATACGCAGTATTTT. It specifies CASSSGLAGSSTDTQYF.

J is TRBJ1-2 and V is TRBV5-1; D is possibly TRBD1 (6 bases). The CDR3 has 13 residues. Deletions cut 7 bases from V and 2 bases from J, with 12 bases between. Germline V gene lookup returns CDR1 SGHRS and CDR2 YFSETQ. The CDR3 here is CASRRDTNYGYTF. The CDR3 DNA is TGCGCCAGCCGCCGGGACACCAACTATGGCTACACCTTC.

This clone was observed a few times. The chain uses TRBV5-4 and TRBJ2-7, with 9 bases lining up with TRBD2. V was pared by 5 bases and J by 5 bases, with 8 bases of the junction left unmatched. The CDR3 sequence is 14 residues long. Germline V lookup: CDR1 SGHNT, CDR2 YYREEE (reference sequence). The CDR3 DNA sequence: TGTGCCAGCAGTGTAGGCGGGAGGGGGAACGAGCAGTACTTC. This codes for CASSVGGRGNEQYF.

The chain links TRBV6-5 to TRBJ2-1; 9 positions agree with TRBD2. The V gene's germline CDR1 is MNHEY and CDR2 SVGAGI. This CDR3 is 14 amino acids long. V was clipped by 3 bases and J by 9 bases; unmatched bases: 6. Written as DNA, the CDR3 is TGTGCCAGCAGTTATAGCGGGAGAATCGGTGAGCAGTTCTTC. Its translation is CASSYSGRIGEQFF.

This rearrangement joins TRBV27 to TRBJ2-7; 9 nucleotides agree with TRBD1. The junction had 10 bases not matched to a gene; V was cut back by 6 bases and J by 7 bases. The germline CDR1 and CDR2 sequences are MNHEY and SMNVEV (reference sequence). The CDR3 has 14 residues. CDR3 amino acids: CASRYRGRVREQYF. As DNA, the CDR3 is TGTGCCAGCAGGTACAGGGGGCGGGTGAGGGAGCAGTACTTC.